This T cell receptor beta chain derives from a study of blood T cell repertoires in COVID-19. Study information: The United States, Italy and Spain were the sources of the acute and convalescent COVID-19 samples.

This clone was detected only once. Germline V CDR1 and CDR2: LGHDT, YNNKEL (reference sequence). The CDR3 is made up of 16 amino acids. V was clipped by 4 bases and J by 4 bases, with 19 bases between them. Sequencing used immunoSEQ multiplex PCR; TCRdb keeps in-frame clones, though not all of them. The sample consists of 300,000 to 400,000 clones, under 95% of them appearing once. The sequence derives from a man in his sixties who had recovered from COVID-19. The genes are TRBV3-1 (or the pseudogene TRBV3-2) and TRBJ2-5; tentatively, D is TRBD1 (5 bases). Sequencing was done on a sample of PBMCs or T cells enriched from blood (not recorded which). The CDR3 here is CASSRGIRGLIETQYF. CDR3 nucleotide sequence: TGTGCCAGCAGCCGGGGAATAAGGGGCCTTATAGAGACCCAGTACTTC.